What follows are 26 T cell receptor beta chains derived from one specimen sequenced in a study of T cells expressing NK-cell markers. TCRdb re-called the 5' RACE reads, yielding one record per CDR3 amino acid sequence without DNA. In all, the sample yields some 600,000 distinct CDR3 sequences. The sequencing sample was made of blood T cells: a sorted CD56 or NKG2C T cell subset, CD4+ or CD8+ T cells, or bulk PBMC T cells (not recorded which). Receptors originate from a man between 18 and 35 years old in good health.

This rearrangement joins TRBV28 to TRBJ2-2. CDR1 and CDR2 from the germline V gene are MDHEN and SYDVKM. The CDR3 totals 16 residues. CDR3 sequence reads: CASSLYRLPTTGELFF.

This chain uses TRBV3-1 with TRBJ2-7; lacking DNA, the TRBD1 call made by TCRdb goes unchecked. This CDR3 has 15 amino acids. Germline CDR1 is LGHDT and CDR2 is YNNKEL (reference sequence). This chain's CDR3 is CASSQPGQGTYEQYF.

The V call is TRBV2, the J call TRBJ1-5; the D call from TCRdb, TRBD1, cannot be confirmed without DNA. The CDR3 runs 13 residues. In germline, CDR1 is SNHLY, CDR2 FYNNEI. CDR3 loop: CASSSGTGTPQHF.

The V gene is TRBV20-1, the J gene TRBJ2-7; without DNA, the TCRdb call of TRBD2 cannot be checked. This CDR3 contains 15 residues. CDR1 is DFQATT, CDR2 SNEGSKA, per germline (reference sequence). CDR3 amino acids: CSASSPREYPYEQYF.

V gene TRBV14 combines with J gene TRBJ2-3. CDR3 length: 15 amino acids. Germline assignment: CDR1 SGHDN and CDR2 FVKESK. The CDR3 spells CASSQDDRFLDTQYF.

V usage is TRBV7-8 and J usage is TRBJ2-7; there is no DNA to check the TCRdb D call of TRBD2. Germline V lookup: CDR1 SGHVS, CDR2 FQNEAQ. The CDR3 extends over 19 amino acids. The CDR3 sequence: CASSSLRLAGGSAEYEQYF.

The chain joins TRBV6-1 to TRBJ1-5; TCRdb picks TRBD1, but there is no DNA to check that call. The germline V gene encodes CDR1 MNHNS and CDR2 SASEGT. This CDR3 has 15 amino acids. The CDR3 sequence is CASSPTGIGNQPQHF.

CDR3 residues: CASSLEADTSRYIQYF. This sequence joins TRBV7-2 and TRBJ2-4; as DNA is missing, the TRBD1 call by TCRdb cannot be tested. The CDR3 length is 16 residues. Germline CDR1 and CDR2: SGHTA and FQGNSA.

The chain uses TRBV12-3 or TRBV12-4 and TRBJ2-2; TCRdb's assignment of TRBD1 cannot be checked, as there is no DNA. This CDR3 is built from 15 residues. The chain's CDR3 is CASSFLLDSTGELFF.

The chain uses TRBV15 and TRBJ2-5; TCRdb designates TRBD1, a call that cannot be tested without DNA. CDR3 length: 15 amino acids. In germline, CDR1 is LNHNV, CDR2 YYDKDF (reference sequence). The CDR3 reads CATSRDHPGTETQYF.

The chain combines TRBV6-2 or TRBV6-3 with TRBJ1-1; TCRdb indicates TRBD1, and absent DNA this call remains unverified. The CDR3 has 12 amino acids. Germline V lookup: CDR1 MNHEY, CDR2 SVGEGT. The CDR3 region is CASRDSRTEAFF.

The chain carries TRBV20-1 and TRBJ2-1; the D gene TCRdb calls, TRBD1, cannot be checked with no DNA. This CDR3 region has 15 residues. CDR1 DFQATT and CDR2 SNEGSKA come from the germline V gene (reference sequence). CDR3 region: CSAERGTGDVNEQFF.

The genes are TRBV12-3 or TRBV12-4 and TRBJ2-5; TCRdb selects TRBD1, and the lack of DNA leaves this call unchecked. This CDR3 has 15 amino acids. The CDR3 sequence is CASSPRQVQQETQYF.

The V call is TRBV5-5, the J call TRBJ2-1. CDR1 and CDR2 (germline): SGHKS, YYEKEE (reference sequence). The CDR3 loop spans 15 amino acids. The CDR3 protein is CASSLRLTGYNEQFF.

V usage is TRBV9 and J usage is TRBJ1-1; TCRdb designates TRBD1, a call that cannot be tested without DNA. The CDR3 spans 13 residues. Germline lookup yields CDR1 SGDLS and CDR2 YYNGEE. This CDR3 reads CASSLHGGAEAFF.

The V call is TRBV11-2, the J call TRBJ2-1; the D call from TCRdb, TRBD2, cannot be confirmed without DNA. The CDR3 is 15 residues long. Per germline, CDR1 SGHAT and CDR2 FQNNGV. The CDR3 spells CASSPTSGSWSEQFF.

The rearrangement links TRBV27 to TRBJ1-2; TCRdb designates TRBD1, a call that cannot be tested without DNA. The CDR3 totals 16 residues. Germline V gene data show CDR1 as MNHEY and CDR2 as SMNVEV (reference sequence). CDR3 sequence reads: CASSSLPVPGVYGYTF.

V usage is TRBV19 and J usage is TRBJ2-1; without DNA, the TCRdb call of TRBD2 cannot be checked. The CDR3 has 14 amino acids. In germline, CDR1 is LNHDA, CDR2 SQIVND (reference sequence). CDR3 in amino acids: CASSGGRARNEQFF.

V gene TRBV5-1 combines with J gene TRBJ2-1. CDR1 is SGHRS, CDR2 YFSETQ, per germline. The CDR3 runs to 14 residues. The CDR3 protein is CASSLYRPEDEQFF.

CDR3 residues: CASSLMGRMQYF. The chain links TRBV6-5 to TRBJ2-7; as DNA is missing, the TRBD2 call by TCRdb cannot be tested. Germline V gene lookup returns CDR1 MNHEY and CDR2 SVGAGI. The CDR3 totals 12 residues.

The rearrangement links TRBV9 to TRBJ2-5. Germline CDR1 SGDLS, CDR2 YYNGEE. The CDR3 extends over 16 amino acids. The CDR3 is CASSVAETGNQETQYF.

The J gene is TRBJ2-2, the V gene TRBV5-6; TCRdb selects TRBD1, and the lack of DNA leaves this call unchecked. This CDR3 has 14 amino acids. From germline, CDR1 is SGHDT and CDR2 YYEEEE. CDR3 sequence: CASSNKGVSGELFF.

The chain links TRBV5-1 to TRBJ2-5; TCRdb's D call, TRBD1, is unchecked because there is no DNA. This CDR3 region has 16 residues. Per the germline V gene, CDR1 is SGHRS and CDR2 is YFSETQ. The chain's CDR3 is CASSSLGDSFGETQYF.

The rearrangement links TRBV3-1 to TRBJ2-5; checking the TCRdb D call of TRBD2 is not possible without DNA. The CDR3 totals 14 residues. Germline V gene sequence: CDR1 LGHDT, CDR2 YNNKEL (reference sequence). The CDR3 is CASSPAQGRETQYF.

The rearrangement links TRBV12-3 or TRBV12-4 to TRBJ2-5; TCRdb picks TRBD1, but there is no DNA to check that call. The CDR3 spans 14 residues. CDR3 amino acids: CASSFGQGAETQYF.

The rearrangement joins TRBV7-2 to TRBJ2-3. This CDR3 is built from 15 residues. The V gene's germline CDR1 is SGHTA and CDR2 FQGNSA. The chain's CDR3 is CASSLAGAMADTQYF.